This T cell receptor beta chain came from a study of T-cell reconstitution after alpha-beta-depleted transplantation in children. The CDR3 covers 14 residues. The V segment lost 4 bases and the J segment 10 bases; nucleotides outside the gene matches: 11. Germline CDR1 SQVTM, CDR2 ANQGSEA. This clonotype was detected ten times or more. Molecular barcoding with unique molecular identifiers was used for the TCRbeta library. TCRdb itself ran the PCR reads through MiXCR, one entry per CDR3 protein. The table includes about 220,000 distinct CDR3 sequences, around a sixth detected once. V and J are TRBV29-1 and TRBJ1-2, with 11 bases lining up with TRBD1. The receptor comes from a male patient under 10 years old who had a stem cell transplant for acute lymphoblastic leukemia, so the T cells may come from the graft donor. The source was PBMCs, mostly from graft donor cells, collected 360 days after TCRalphabeta/CD19-depleted stem cell transplant. This chain's CDR3 is CSVVKVGQGDVYTF. The CDR3 DNA is TGCAGCGTTGTTAAGGTGGGACAGGGGGATGTCTACACCTTC. The full variable domain, its missing parts supplied by reference TRBV29-1 and TRBJ1-2, is SAVISQKPSRDICQRGTSLTIQCQVDSQVTMMFWYRQQPGQSLTLIATANQGSEATYESGFVIDKFPISRPNLTFSTLTVSNMSPEDSSIYLCSVVKVGQGDVYTFGSGTRLTVV.